This T cell receptor (beta chain) is from a study of CD8 T cells in Susac syndrome. The wider study: At blood draw, Susac syndrome patients were therapy-naive, on corticosteroids, or on intravenous immunoglobulin alone.

It was with random hexamers that roughly 0.45 to 1 ug RNA was reverse transcribed. immunoSEQ multiplex PCR amplified TCR beta CDR3 across 54 Vbeta, 13 Jbeta. Each CDR3 protein gets one entry after TCRdb re-called the immunoSEQ multiplex PCR reads with MiXCR. The data show about 77,000 distinct CDR3 sequences, approximately 94% seen once. Germline lookup yields CDR1 MNHNS and CDR2 SASEGT. CDR3 length: 17 amino acids. Trimming cost V 6 bases and J 0 bases; bases outside gene matches: 13. This clonotype was seen a single time. This chain links TRBV6-1 with TRBJ1-2; TRBD1 agrees at 7 bases. The sample taken for sequencing was CD4+ T cells from PBMCs. The receptor's source is a human donor with Susac syndrome. DNA of the CDR3: TGTGCCAGCAGCCCGGGGACAGCCATTATACCTAACTATGGCTACACCTTC. Amino acids: CASSPGTAIIPNYGYTF.